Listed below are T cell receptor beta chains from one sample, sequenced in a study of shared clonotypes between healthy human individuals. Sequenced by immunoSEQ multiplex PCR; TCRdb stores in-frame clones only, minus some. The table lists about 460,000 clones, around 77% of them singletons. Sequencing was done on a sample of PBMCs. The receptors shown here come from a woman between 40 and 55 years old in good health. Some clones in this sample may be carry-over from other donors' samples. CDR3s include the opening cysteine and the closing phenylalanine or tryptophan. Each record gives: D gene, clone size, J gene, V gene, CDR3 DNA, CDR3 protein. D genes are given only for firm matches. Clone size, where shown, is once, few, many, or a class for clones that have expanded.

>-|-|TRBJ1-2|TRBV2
TGTGCCAGCTTAGAAAGGAGCCACTCAAATGGCTACACCTTC
CASLERSHSNGYTF
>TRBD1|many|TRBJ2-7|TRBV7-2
TGTGCCAGCAGCATCCGGGACAGTATGTCCTACGAGCAGTACTTC
CASSIRDSMSYEQYF
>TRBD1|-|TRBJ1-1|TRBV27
TGTGCCAGCAGGCTTACCGGGACAGGGAATTCTTTCTTT
CASRLTGTGNSFF
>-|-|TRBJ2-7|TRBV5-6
TGTGCCAGCAGCTCCGACTGGGTAGCGGCTAACTCGGGCTACGAGCAGTACTTC
CASSSDWVAANSGYEQYF
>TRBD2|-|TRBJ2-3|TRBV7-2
TGTGCCAGCAGCTTACGGCGCGGGAGGGATGATACGCAGTATTTT
CASSLRRGRDDTQYF
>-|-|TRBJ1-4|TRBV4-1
TGCGCCAGCAGCCAAACATCCAGGGCTAATGAAAAACTGTTTTTT
CASSQTSRANEKLFF
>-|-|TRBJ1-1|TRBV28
TGTGCCAGCAGTTTGGTGACACGAGGGAGGACTGAAGCTTTCTTT
CASSLVTRGRTEAFF
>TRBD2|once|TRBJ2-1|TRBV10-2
TGCGCCAGCAGTTGGGGACCGGGACTAGCGGGAGACAATGAGCAGTTCTTC
CASSWGPGLAGDNEQFF
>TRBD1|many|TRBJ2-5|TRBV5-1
TGCGCCACCAAGCAGGGGACAGGGGAAGAGACCCAGTACTTC
CATKQGTGEETQYF
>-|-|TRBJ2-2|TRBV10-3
TGTGCCATCAGTGAGGGGGCGGACTACACCGGGGAGCTGTTTTTT
CAISEGADYTGELFF
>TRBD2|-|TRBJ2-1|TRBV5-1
TGCGCCAGCAGTCCGGGGGGACTCCTCGATGAGCAGTTCTTC
CASSPGGLLDEQFF
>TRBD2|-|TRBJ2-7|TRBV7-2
TGTGCCAGCAGCTTCCTCACTAGCGGGGTTGTATACGAGCAGTACTTC
CASSFLTSGVVYEQYF
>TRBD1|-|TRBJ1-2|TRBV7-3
TGTGCCAGCAGCAATCGACAGGGTGACGGCTACACCTTC
CASSNRQGDGYTF
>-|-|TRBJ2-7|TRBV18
TGTGCCAGCTCACCACGCACAGAGCCCATCGAGCAGTACTTC
CASSPRTEPIEQYF
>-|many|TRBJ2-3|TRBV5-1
TGCGCCAGCAGCTTCCTAAACCCCACAGATACGCAGTATTTT
CASSFLNPTDTQYF
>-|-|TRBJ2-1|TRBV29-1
TGCAGCGTTACAGGGAGGGACTCCTACAATGAGCAGTTCTTC
CSVTGRDSYNEQFF
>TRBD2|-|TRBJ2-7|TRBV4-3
TGCGCCAGCAGCCAAGTCGGGAGGGCCAACGAGCAGTACTTC
CASSQVGRANEQYF
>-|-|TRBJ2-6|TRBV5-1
TGCGCCAGCAGCTTGGCCGGCTCTGGGGCCAACGTCCTGACTTTC
CASSLAGSGANVLTF
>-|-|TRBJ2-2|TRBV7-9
TGTGCCAGCAGTCAAGAGGGTTGGAAAGGAAAGGGCACCGGGGAGCTGTTTTTT
CASSQEGWKGKGTGELFF
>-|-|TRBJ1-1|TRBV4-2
TGTGCCAGCAGCCAAAATCGGCCTCCGGCTTTCTTT
CASSQNRPPAFF
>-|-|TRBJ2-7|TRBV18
TGTGCCAGCTCACCAAATCCCGGGCCGGGCAACGAGCAGTACTTC
CASSPNPGPGNEQYF
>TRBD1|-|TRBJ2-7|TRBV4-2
TGTGCCAGCAGCCAAGACACCGGGACAGGAGGCTACGAGCAGTACTTC
CASSQDTGTGGYEQYF
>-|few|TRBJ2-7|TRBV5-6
TGTGCCAGCAGCGAGGATCCCGGGACGGTTACCTACGAGCAGTACTTC
CASSEDPGTVTYEQYF
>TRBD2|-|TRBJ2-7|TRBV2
TGTGCCAGCGGACTAGCGTACGAGCAGTACTTC
CASGLAYEQYF
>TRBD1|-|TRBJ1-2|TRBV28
TGTGCCGCCGTATGGGGGGGACAGGGAGGAGGCTACACCTTC
CAAVWGGQGGGYTF
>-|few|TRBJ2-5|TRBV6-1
TGTGCCACCAGGATTGGACAGAAAGAGACCCAGTACTTC
CATRIGQKETQYF
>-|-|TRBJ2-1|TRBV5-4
TGTGCCAGCAGCTTGGAGTATAATGAGCAGTTCTTC
CASSLEYNEQFF
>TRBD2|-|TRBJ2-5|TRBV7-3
TGTGCCAGCAGCCCCAGCGGGAGGGCCGAAGAGACCCAGTACTTC
CASSPSGRAEETQYF
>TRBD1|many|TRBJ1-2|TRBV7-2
TGTGCCAGCAGCTTAGGCGTACAGGGGAGCTATGGCTACACCTTC
CASSLGVQGSYGYTF
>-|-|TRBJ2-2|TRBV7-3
TGTGCCAGCAGCCCCCGGGGGACCGGGGAGCTGTTTTTT
CASSPRGTGELFF
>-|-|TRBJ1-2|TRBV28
TGTGCCAGCACCTTGAACGGATATGGCTACACCTTC
CASTLNGYGYTF
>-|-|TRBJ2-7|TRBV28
TGTGCCAGCAGCCTCTTCGACAGGAGCTCCTACGAGCAGTACTTC
CASSLFDRSSYEQYF
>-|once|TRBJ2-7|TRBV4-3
TGCGCCAGCAGCCAAGAAACAGACTACGAGCAGTACTTC
CASSQETDYEQYF
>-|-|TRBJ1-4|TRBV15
TGTGCCACCAGCAGAGAACACGGAACCGCAACTAATGAAAAACTGTTTTTT
CATSREHGTATNEKLFF
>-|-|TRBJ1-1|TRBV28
TGTGCCAGCAGTTCCCCGGGACACATGAACACTGAAGCTTTCTTT
CASSSPGHMNTEAFF
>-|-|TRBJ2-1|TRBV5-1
TGCGCCAGCAGCCCGAGTGGAGGGGAGCAGTTCTTC
CASSPSGGEQFF
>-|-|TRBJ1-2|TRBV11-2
TGTGCCAGCAGCTTAGGTAGGATGGGTGGCTACACCTTC
CASSLGRMGGYTF
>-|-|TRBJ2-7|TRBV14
TGTGCCAGCAGCCAACAGCTAACCTCCTACGAGCAGTACTTC
CASSQQLTSYEQYF
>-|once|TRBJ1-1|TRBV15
TGTGCCACCCTCAAGGACAGACAGAACACTGAAGCTTTCTTT
CATLKDRQNTEAFF
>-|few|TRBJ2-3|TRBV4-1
TGCGCCAGCAGCCAGATCTCCGGAGATACGCAGTATTTT
CASSQISGDTQYF
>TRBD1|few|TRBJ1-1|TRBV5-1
TGCGCCAGCAGCTTTGGACAGGGCACCGAAGCTTTCTTT
CASSFGQGTEAFF
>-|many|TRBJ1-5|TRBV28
TGTGCCAGCAGACCCCCGCGGGGGGGCGGCCAGCCCCAGCATTTT
CASRPPRGGGQPQHF
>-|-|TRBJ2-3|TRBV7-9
TGTGCCAGCAGCTTACGGGGCTCAGATACGCAGTATTTT
CASSLRGSDTQYF